These 29 T cell receptor beta chains originate from one sample sequenced in a study of response to subunit inactivated influenza vaccine. TCRdb re-called the RT-PCR reads with MiXCR, one entry per CDR3 protein. The repertoire holds hundreds of thousands of distinct CDR3 sequences, approximately 14% seen once, with 11% in the top ten. The sample in question was PBMCs from blood, obtained roughly 12 days after vaccination. The receptor source for this set is a man in his fifties who received an inactivated influenza vaccine.

In this sample, this clonotype turned up a few times. The rearrangement links TRBV5-1 to TRBJ2-6; D is undetermined. The CDR3 spans 14 residues. Germline CDR1 SGHRS, CDR2 YFSETQ. Trimming pared 4 bases from V and 0 bases from J, leaving 5 bases between. CDR3 protein: CASSRDSGANVLTF. The DNA of the CDR3 is TGCGCCAGCAGCCGAGACTCTGGGGCCAACGTCCTGACTTTC.

This clonotype was counted between two and nine times. V and J are TRBV28 and TRBJ2-1; weak D call: TRBD2 (6 bases). The CDR3 length is 16 residues. The germline gives CDR1 MDHEN, CDR2 SYDVKM. V was cut by 2 bases and J by 5 bases, with 16 bases left in between. The CDR3 reads CASSLRPGTDDNEQFF. DNA of the CDR3: TGTGCCAGCAGTTTAAGGCCCGGGACTGACGACAATGAGCAGTTCTTC.

V is TRBV20-1 and J is TRBJ1-5, with TRBD1 matching 8 bases. J was trimmed by 2 bases and V by 3 bases; bases with no gene match: 3. The CDR3 is made up of 14 amino acids. Germline loops: CDR1 DFQATT, CDR2 SNEGSKA (reference sequence). For the CDR3, the DNA is TGCAGTGCTAGTGCGGGACAGGGCAATCAGCCCCAGCATTTT. It translates to CSASAGQGNQPQHF.

A single count supports this clonotype. The V gene is TRBV4-3, the J gene TRBJ2-7; maybe TRBD2 (5 bases). The ends were cut back, 0 bases at V and 2 bases at J, with 11 bases in the middle. Looked up from germline, CDR1 is LGHNA and CDR2 is YSLEER. The CDR3 sequence is 15 residues long. This chain's CDR3 is CASSQEIGVPYEQYF. The CDR3, as DNA: TGCGCCAGCAGCCAAGAAATCGGGGTGCCCTACGAGCAGTACTTC.

This clonotype has more than one count but fewer than ten. A junction boundary mismatches the germline segment, possibly from a read error. The V and J genes are TRBV3-1 and TRBJ2-7; 7 bases line up with TRBD1. Germline lookup yields CDR1 LGHDT and CDR2 YNNKEL (reference sequence). The CDR3 loop spans 11 amino acids. The CDR3 coding sequence is TGTGCCAGCAGCCAAGGACAGGGTTTGAACTTC. Translated: CASSQGQGLNF.

In its sample, this clonotype was seen a few times. This chain connects TRBV5-1 to TRBJ1-1; no reliable D call. Per germline, CDR1 SGHRS and CDR2 YFSETQ. V was cut by 3 bases and J by 0 bases, with 9 bases left in between. This CDR3 has 14 residues. CDR3 nucleotide sequence: TGCGCCAGCAGCTCGGAAACAGTGAACACTGAAGCTTTCTTT. Protein: CASSSETVNTEAFF.

V usage is TRBV4-1 and J usage is TRBJ2-7; D is undetermined. Germline V gives CDR1 MGHRA, CDR2 YSYEKL. Trimming pared 1 base from V and 6 bases from J, leaving 13 bases between. The length of the CDR3 is 14 residues. For the CDR3, the DNA is TGCGCCAGCAGCCAAGTTGAAGCCTTCGGCGAGCAGTACTTC. This translates into CASSQVEAFGEQYF.

This clonotype was counted only a few times. The V gene is TRBV20-1, the J gene TRBJ2-5, with a weak D call TRBD2 (6 bases). CDR1 is DFQATT and CDR2 is SNEGSKA in the germline V gene (reference sequence). V shed 6 bases and J shed 3 bases, with 17 bases lying between them. The CDR3 is 14 amino acids. For the CDR3, the DNA is TGCAGTGCGTCCCGGGGGACCCCAAAAGAGACCCAGTACTTC. It is translated as CSASRGTPKETQYF.

This clonotype appeared many times. The chain employs TRBV29-1 and TRBJ1-2; D gene unclear. CDR1 SQVTM and CDR2 ANQGSEA come from the germline V gene. Between the trimmed V and J ends, which lost 3 bases and 8 bases, there was a span of 4 bases. The CDR3 totals 9 residues. The CDR3 region is CSVDGGYTF. As DNA, the CDR3 is TGCAGCGTTGATGGGGGCTACACCTTC.

This clonotype was counted at least ten times. The J gene is TRBJ2-3, the V gene TRBV12-3 or TRBV12-4, with TRBD1 identical over 7 bases. The CDR3 has 15 residues. Trimming removed 5 bases from V and 6 bases from J; junction bases left unmatched: 11. The CDR3 nucleotides are TGTGCCAGCAGTGTTCAGGGGGTCGTAGGTGATACGCAGTATTTT. Protein product: CASSVQGVVGDTQYF.

This clonotype showed up just a few times. The chain uses TRBV3-1 and TRBJ2-1; either TRBD1 or TRBD2 may supply D (5 bases each). Germline CDR1 LGHDT, CDR2 YNNKEL (reference sequence). Trimming pared 1 base from V and 5 bases from J, leaving 12 bases between. The length of the CDR3 is 15 residues. The CDR3 nucleotides read TGTGCCAGCAGCCAAGGAGGGGAGTTAAACAATGAGCAGTTCTTC. Translated: CASSQGGELNNEQFF.

In its sample, this clonotype was seen a few times. This chain joins TRBV29-1 and TRBJ1-2, with D possibly TRBD1 on 6 matching bases. The V end lost 4 bases, the J end lost 4 bases, and 10 bases lay between the germline ends. The CDR3 covers 12 residues. Per the germline V gene, CDR1 is SQVTM and CDR2 is ANQGSEA. The chain's CDR3 is CSVGTDSYGYTF. CDR3 bases: TGCAGCGTTGGGACGGACAGCTATGGCTACACCTTC. Using reference TRBV29-1 and TRBJ1-2 for the parts outside the CDR3, the full variable domain is SAVISQKPSRDICQRGTSLTIQCQVDSQVTMMFWYRQQPGQSLTLIATANQGSEATYESGFVIDKFPISRPNLTFSTLTVSNMSPEDSSIYLCSVGTDSYGYTFGSGTRLTVV.

The sample holds a few counts of this clonotype. The chain joins TRBV29-1 to TRBJ2-1; the match to TRBD2 covers 14 bases. V gave up 2 bases and J gave up 5 bases; unmatched junction bases: 5. Germline V gene sequence: CDR1 SQVTM, CDR2 ANQGSEA. CDR3 size: 16 residues. The CDR3: CSVEKGLAGVNNEQFF. The CDR3 DNA reads as TGCAGCGTTGAAAAGGGACTAGCGGGAGTAAACAATGAGCAGTTCTTC.

This clonotype has only a few counts. The genes are TRBV5-1 and TRBJ1-3; 8 positions match TRBD1. V lost 4 bases to trimming and J lost 0 bases; unmatched junction nucleotides: 6. CDR1 is SGHRS and CDR2 is YFSETQ in the germline V gene. This CDR3 contains 16 residues. The CDR3 region is CASSPGQERSGNTIYF. The CDR3 DNA is TGCGCCAGCAGCCCGGGACAGGAACGCTCTGGAAACACCATATATTTT.

The chain is built from TRBV19 and TRBJ1-2; the D is unclear. CDR1 is LNHDA, CDR2 SQIVND, per germline (reference sequence). The CDR3 extends over 11 amino acids. V was cut by 6 bases and J by 2 bases, with 4 bases left in between. This chain's CDR3 is CASRRNYGYTF. The CDR3 nucleotides are TGTGCCAGTAGAAGGAACTATGGCTACACCTTC.

The chain joins TRBV27 to TRBJ2-7; D is ambiguous. CDR3 length equals 12 residues. Trimming took 4 bases from V and 3 from J, leaving 7 bases between them. CDR1 is MNHEY and CDR2 is SMNVEV in the germline V gene (reference sequence). Here the CDR3 reads CASSSKGYEQYF. CDR3 in DNA: TGTGCCAGCAGTTCAAAGGGCTACGAGCAGTACTTC.

The genes are TRBV4-2 and TRBJ2-3; 7 bases are shared with TRBD1. The CDR3 has 16 amino acids. J gave up 0 bases and V 1 base, and 4 bases lay outside the gene matches. Germline V gives CDR1 LGHNA, CDR2 YNFKEQ. This CDR3 reads CASSQVYRGSTDTQYF. CDR3 nucleotide sequence: TGTGCCAGCAGCCAAGTCTACAGGGGAAGCACAGATACGCAGTATTTT.

This clonotype was picked up a small number of times. The V gene is TRBV19, the J gene TRBJ2-2; 7 bases agree with TRBD2. The germline gives CDR1 LNHDA, CDR2 SQIVND (reference sequence). CDR3 length: 14 residues. Trimming cost V 4 bases and J 5 bases; bases outside gene matches: 4. The CDR3 nucleotides read TGTGCCAGTAGTACCGGACTAGTTACCGGGGAGCTGTTTTTT. Encoded protein: CASSTGLVTGELFF.

The chain has TRBV29-1 and TRBJ1-2; D not certain. The CDR3 is made up of 15 amino acids. In germline, CDR1 is SQVTM, CDR2 ANQGSEA. Trimming pared 4 bases from V and 0 bases from J, leaving 15 bases between. The CDR3 DNA reads TGCAGCGTTGCGGAATACCGACGGTCTAACTATGGCTACACCTTC. It encodes CSVAEYRRSNYGYTF.

This clonotype has ten or more counts. The rearrangement joins TRBV5-4 to TRBJ2-1, with TRBD1 identical over 7 bases. The CDR3 runs 15 residues. V lost 4 bases to trimming and J lost 3 bases; unmatched junction nucleotides: 7. In germline, CDR1 is SGHNT, CDR2 YYREEE (reference sequence). CDR3 region: CASSEGTDLYNEQFF. As DNA, the CDR3 is TGTGCCAGCAGCGAGGGGACAGACCTCTACAATGAGCAGTTCTTC.

The chain links TRBV5-5 to TRBJ2-7, with D unresolved. Germline V gene lookup returns CDR1 SGHKS and CDR2 YYEKEE (reference sequence). The CDR3 has 15 amino acids. V shed 0 bases and J shed 0 bases, with 10 bases lying between them. The CDR3 DNA reads TGTGCCAGCAGCTTGGCGGACGCTCTCTCCTACGAGCAGTACTTC. This gives the protein CASSLADALSYEQYF. Together with reference TRBV5-5 and TRBJ2-7, the CDR3 gives the full variable domain: DAGVTQSPTHLIKTRGQQVTLRCSPISGHKSVSWYQQVLGQGPQFIFQYYEKEERGRGNFPDRFSARQFPNYSSELNVNALLLGDSALYLCASSLADALSYEQYFGPGTRLTVT.

This rearrangement joins TRBV15 to TRBJ2-7; TRBD1 aligns across 8 bases. The CDR3 has 15 residues. The V segment lost 1 base and the J segment 2 bases; nucleotides outside the gene matches: 4. Germline assignment: CDR1 LNHNV and CDR2 YYDKDF (reference sequence). CDR3 sequence reads: CATSRGQGMAYEQYF. The CDR3 DNA is TGTGCCACCAGCAGAGGACAGGGGATGGCCTACGAGCAGTACTTC.

V is TRBV2 and J is TRBJ1-1; TRBD1 aligns across 7 bases. Per germline, CDR1 SNHLY and CDR2 FYNNEI. V lost 11 bases, J lost 2 bases, and 5 bases stayed unmatched. The CDR3 is 12 residues long. The DNA for the CDR3 is TGTGCCGGGAGACAGGGTAACACTGAAGCTTTCTTT. Translated, it gives CAGRQGNTEAFF.

This clonotype has just a few counts. The gene calls are TRBV20-1 and TRBJ2-5, with no clear D. Trimming cost V 1 base and J 4 bases, with 13 bases left between them. CDR3 length equals 14 residues. In germline, CDR1 is DFQATT, CDR2 SNEGSKA (reference sequence). The CDR3 region is CSARGRVHGETQYF. The DNA of the CDR3 is TGCAGTGCTAGAGGGCGAGTTCACGGAGAGACCCAGTACTTC.

This clonotype appeared a few times. The rearrangement links TRBV27 to TRBJ2-1; the match to TRBD2 covers 9 bases. The CDR3 consists of 16 residues. V was pared by 5 bases and J by 6 bases, with 11 bases of the junction left unmatched. Germline CDR1 MNHEY, CDR2 SMNVEV (reference sequence). For the CDR3, the DNA is TGTGCCAGCAGTCCCCTAGCGGGATTGGACTTCAATGAGCAGTTCTTC. Translating it yields CASSPLAGLDFNEQFF.

This rearrangement joins TRBV3-1 to TRBJ1-1; 7 bases line up with TRBD1. The CDR3 has 14 amino acids. The germline V gene has CDR1 LGHDT and CDR2 YNNKEL (reference sequence). The junction had 10 bases not matched to a gene; V was cut back by 5 bases and J by 7 bases. In DNA, the CDR3 is TGTGCCAGCAGCTACCCGGGACAGAATGTTGAAGCTTTCTTT. This sequence encodes CASSYPGQNVEAFF. Using reference TRBV3-1 and TRBJ1-1 for the parts outside the CDR3, the full variable domain is DTAVSQTPKYLVTQMGNDKSIKCEQNLGHDTMYWYKQDSKKFLKIMFSYNNKELIINETVPNRFSPKSPDKAHLNLHINSLELGDSAVYFCASSYPGQNVEAFFGQGTRLTVV.

This clonotype was counted between two and nine times. The chain combines TRBV7-2 with TRBJ2-7; D is tentatively TRBD1 or TRBD2 (7 bases each). With 3 bases removed from V and 3 bases from J, the gap between germline ends came to 21 bases. The germline gives CDR1 SGHTA, CDR2 FQGNSA. The CDR3 sequence is 17 residues long. CDR3 nucleotide sequence: TGTGCCAGCAGCTTTTATCCCCAGGGGGAGGGTTACTACGAGCAGTACTTC. Translating gives CASSFYPQGEGYYEQYF.

This clonotype was seen ten or more times. V and J are TRBV7-3 and TRBJ2-3, with no clear D. V gave up 4 bases and J gave up 0 bases, with 8 bases separating them. Per germline, CDR1 SGHTA and CDR2 FQGTGA. The CDR3 is 14 amino acids. In nucleotides, the CDR3 is TGTGCCAGCAGCTCGAGATCTAGCACAGATACGCAGTATTTT. It yields the protein CASSSRSSTDTQYF.

This clonotype was picked up a small number of times. V and J are TRBV10-1 and TRBJ2-4; D is perhaps TRBD2 (5 bases). V was pared by 5 bases and J by 7 bases, with 15 bases between. The CDR3 contains 14 residues. CDR1 and CDR2 (germline): WNHNN, SYGVQD (reference sequence). The CDR3 here is CASSSGSRRNIQYF. The CDR3 DNA reads TGCGCCAGCAGTTCGGGGTCCCGACGGAACATTCAGTACTTC.